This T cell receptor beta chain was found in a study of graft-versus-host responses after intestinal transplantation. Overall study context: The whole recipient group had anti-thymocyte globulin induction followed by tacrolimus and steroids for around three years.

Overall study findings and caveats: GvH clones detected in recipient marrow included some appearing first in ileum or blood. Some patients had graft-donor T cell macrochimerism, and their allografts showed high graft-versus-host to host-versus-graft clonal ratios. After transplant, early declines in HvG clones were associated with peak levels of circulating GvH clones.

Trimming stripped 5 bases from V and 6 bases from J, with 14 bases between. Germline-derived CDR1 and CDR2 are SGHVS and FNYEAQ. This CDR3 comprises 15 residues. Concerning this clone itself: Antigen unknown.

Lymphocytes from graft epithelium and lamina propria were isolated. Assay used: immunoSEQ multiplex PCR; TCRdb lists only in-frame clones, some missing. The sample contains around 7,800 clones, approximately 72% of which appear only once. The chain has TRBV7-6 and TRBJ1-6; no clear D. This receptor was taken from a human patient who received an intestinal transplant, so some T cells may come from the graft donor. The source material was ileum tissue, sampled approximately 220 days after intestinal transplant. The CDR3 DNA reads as TGTGCCAGCAGCCCTCAGAGGTCACTTAATTCACCCCTCCACTTT. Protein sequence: CASSPQRSLNSPLHF.